This TCR beta chain derives from a study of blood T cell repertoires in COVID-19 (TCRdb year 2020). Regarding the research as a whole: Samples covering the acute and convalescent phases of COVID-19 were provided by collaborators in the United States, Italy and Spain. The prospective study material was composed of cDNA or gDNA derived from T cells, B-cell-depleted T cells, or PBMCs. Deeply sampled blood TCRbeta repertoires from subjects exposed to, actively infected with, or recovered from COVID-19 were included in the dataset. The repertoires were released in a freely available public database intended as a resource for research on the immune response to SARS-CoV-2. Samples came from the ongoing ImmuneRACE study (first 160 participants) plus 1,254 subjects from 6 global collaborators. Sample metadata almost always included a de-identified subject ID, COVID-19 status, age in years and sex. HLA class I and class II types, where available, came from metadata supplied by the sample provider rather than from assay-based typing. Overall study outcomes, separate from this receptor: How much clinical and demographic metadata was included differed by source and by participant, and the metadata was provided uncurated.

On this clone itself: This receptor's antigen is unknown. The record has no base qualities; no much larger clone is one base away.

TCRbeta CDR3 regions were amplified from genomic DNA using the immunoSEQ Assay, a bias-controlled multiplex PCR. Per the source publication's procedure: The number of nucleated cells in each sample was estimated by amplification of reference gene primers within the assay. To quantify the absolute abundance of each unique TCRbeta CDR3 rearrangement, sequence reads were collapsed and filtered. For each sample, productive Simpson clonality was calculated by taking the square root of Simpson's diversity index across productive rearrangements. This immuneACCESS table, as held by TCRdb, lists in-frame sequences with V and J called but not all clones. Of the missing ones, under half trace to an unresolved V gene in checked studies; the others have no known cause. The DNA gave D and trimming, while V, J and clone size come from that table. The sample includes some 87,000 clones, with about 84% observed a single time. About a quarter of the sample is in the top ten clones.

The collaborating institutions used their own protocols to collect whole blood in K2EDTA tubes. For TCRbeta analysis, collaborator samples were shipped as frozen whole blood, as isolated PBMCs, or as DNA extracted from either sample type. This TCR came from a human donor in a cohort sampled during active COVID-19. Source material: peripheral blood.

CDR3 reads: CASSRQGTTNEKLFF. The DNA sequence is given as TGTGCCAGCAGTCGACAGGGTACAACTAATGAAAAACTGTTTTTT. Here the chain combines TRBV6-6 and TRBJ1-4; 7 middle bases align to TRBD1. CDR1 and CDR2 (MNHNY, SVGAGI) derive from the germline V gene (reference sequence). For this chain, trimming is 5 bases at the V end and 0 bases at the J end, and the number of junction bases without a gene match is 3. The CDR3 holds 15 amino acids from the cysteine to the phenylalanine. CDR3 DNA is the only sequence kept; it has 45 bases, read in frame from the first base.